The present T cell receptor (beta chain) was sequenced within a study of CD8 T cells in Susac syndrome. RNA in amounts of about 0.5 to 1 ug was reverse transcribed with random hexamers. MiXCR, applied by TCRdb to the immunoSEQ multiplex PCR reads, yields one record per CDR3 protein. The sample holds 330,000 or so distinct CDR3 sequences, approximately 85% seen once. The CDR3 consists of 15 residues. With 2 bases removed from V and 0 bases from J, the gap between germline ends came to 10 bases. CDR1 and CDR2 from the germline V gene are MNHEY and SMNVEV (reference sequence). The genes are TRBV27 and TRBJ1-1; tentative D call: TRBD1 (6 bases). The clonotype originates from a human donor with multiple sclerosis. The sample was CD8+ T cells from PBMCs. For the CDR3, the DNA is TGTGCCAGCAGTTTAAAAACAGGGATGAACACTGAAGCTTTCTTT. It encodes CASSLKTGMNTEAFF.